This T cell receptor (beta chain) emerged from a study of shared clonotypes between healthy human individuals. This CDR3 contains 12 residues. The germline V gene encodes CDR1 LNHDA and CDR2 SQIVND (reference sequence). The junction had 2 bases not matched to a gene; V was cut back by 5 bases and J by 7 bases. This clone was found a few times. Every subset had its genomic DNA shared out evenly among several immunoSEQ plates. Only in-frame clones appear in the TCRdb table, and some are missing; sequencing was by immunoSEQ multiplex PCR. The sample includes roughly 2.4 million clones, approximately 96% of them seen just once. The study separated CD4+ cells into CD45RA+ naive and CD45RA-negative memory subsets.

Specimen: naive CD4+ T cells sorted from blood. Subset here: CD45RA+ positively selected. The J gene is TRBJ1-2, the V gene TRBV19; 9 bases map to TRBD1. The clonotype originates from a man between 18 and 29 years old in good health. The CDR3 nucleotides read TGTGCCAGTAGTGCGGGACAGGGTGGCTACACCTTC. This sequence encodes CASSAGQGGYTF.